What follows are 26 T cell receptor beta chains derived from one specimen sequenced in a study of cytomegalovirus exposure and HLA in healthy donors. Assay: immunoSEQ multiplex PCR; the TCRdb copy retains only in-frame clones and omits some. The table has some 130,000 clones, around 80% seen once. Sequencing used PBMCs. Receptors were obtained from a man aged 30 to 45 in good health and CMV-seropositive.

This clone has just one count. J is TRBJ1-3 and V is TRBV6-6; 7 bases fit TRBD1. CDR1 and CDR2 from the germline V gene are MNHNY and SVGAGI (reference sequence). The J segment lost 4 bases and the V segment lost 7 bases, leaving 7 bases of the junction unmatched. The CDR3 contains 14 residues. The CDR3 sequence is CASTAGQSGNTIYF. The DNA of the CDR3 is TGTGCCAGCACCGCGGGACAGTCCGGAAACACCATATATTTT.

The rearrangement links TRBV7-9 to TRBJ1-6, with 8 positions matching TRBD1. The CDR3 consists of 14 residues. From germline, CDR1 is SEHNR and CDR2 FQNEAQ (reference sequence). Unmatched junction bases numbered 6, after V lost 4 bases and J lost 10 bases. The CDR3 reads CASSSQGARSPLHF. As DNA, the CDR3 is TGTGCCAGCAGCTCTCAGGGGGCGAGATCACCCCTCCACTTT.

The CDR3 protein is CASSVGQGVDTQYF. The CDR3 DNA sequence: TGTGCCAGCAGCGTTGGACAGGGAGTAGATACGCAGTATTTT. V is TRBV9 and J is TRBJ2-3, with 8 bases lining up with TRBD1. Per germline, CDR1 SGDLS and CDR2 YYNGEE. This CDR3 is 14 amino acids long. V was pared by 2 bases and J by 5 bases, with 4 bases of the junction left unmatched. Variable domain in full (rest from reference TRBV9 and TRBJ2-3): DSGVTQTPKHLITATGQRVTLRCSPRSGDLSVYWYQQSLDQGLQFLIQYYNGEERAKGNILERFSAQQFPDLHSELNLSSLELGDSALYFCASSVGQGVDTQYFGPGTRLTVL.

The CDR3 DNA reads TGTGCCAGCAGCCAACAGGGGTACACTGAAGCTTTCTTT. It encodes CASSQQGYTEAFF. The rearrangement joins TRBV14 to TRBJ1-1, with a tentative D call TRBD1 (6 bases). V was clipped by 2 bases and J by 3 bases, with 7 bases between them. This CDR3 is built from 13 residues. Germline-derived CDR1 and CDR2 are SGHDN and FVKESK.

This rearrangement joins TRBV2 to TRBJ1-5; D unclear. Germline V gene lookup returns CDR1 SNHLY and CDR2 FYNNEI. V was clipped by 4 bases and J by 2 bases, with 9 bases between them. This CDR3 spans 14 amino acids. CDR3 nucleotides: TGTGCCAGCAGTGGCAGGAAGGGCAATCAGCCCCAGCATTTT. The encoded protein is CASSGRKGNQPQHF.

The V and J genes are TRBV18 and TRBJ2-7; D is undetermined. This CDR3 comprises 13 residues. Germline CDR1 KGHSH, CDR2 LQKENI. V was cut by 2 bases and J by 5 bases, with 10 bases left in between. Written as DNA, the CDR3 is TGTGCCAGCTCACCAGTTCGGGTCCACGAGCAGTACTTC. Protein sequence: CASSPVRVHEQYF.

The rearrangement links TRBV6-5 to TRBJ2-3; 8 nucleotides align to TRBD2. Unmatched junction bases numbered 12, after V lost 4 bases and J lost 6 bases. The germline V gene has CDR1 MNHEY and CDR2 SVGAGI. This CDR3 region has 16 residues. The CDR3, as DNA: TGTGCCAGCAGTTTAAACGCCGGGACTAGGGGCGATACGCAGTATTTT. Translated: CASSLNAGTRGDTQYF.

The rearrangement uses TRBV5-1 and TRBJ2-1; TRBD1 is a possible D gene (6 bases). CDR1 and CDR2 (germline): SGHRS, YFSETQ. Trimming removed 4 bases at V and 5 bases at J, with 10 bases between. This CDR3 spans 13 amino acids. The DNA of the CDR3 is TGCGCCAGCAGCGGGGGCCCTGACAATGAGCAGTTCTTC. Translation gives CASSGGPDNEQFF.

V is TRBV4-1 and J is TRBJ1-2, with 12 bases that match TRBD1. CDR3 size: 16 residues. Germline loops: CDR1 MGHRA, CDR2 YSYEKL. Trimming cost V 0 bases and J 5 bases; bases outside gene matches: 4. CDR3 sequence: CASSQDWGQGAYGYTF. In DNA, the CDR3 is TGCGCCAGCAGCCAAGATTGGGGACAGGGGGCGTATGGCTACACCTTC.

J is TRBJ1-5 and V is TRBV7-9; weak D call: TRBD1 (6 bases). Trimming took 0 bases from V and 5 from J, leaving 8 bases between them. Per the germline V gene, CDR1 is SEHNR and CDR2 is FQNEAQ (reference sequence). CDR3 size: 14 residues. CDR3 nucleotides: TGTGCCAGCAGCTTAGCAGGGGGGGATCAGCCCCAGCATTTT. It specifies CASSLAGGDQPQHF.

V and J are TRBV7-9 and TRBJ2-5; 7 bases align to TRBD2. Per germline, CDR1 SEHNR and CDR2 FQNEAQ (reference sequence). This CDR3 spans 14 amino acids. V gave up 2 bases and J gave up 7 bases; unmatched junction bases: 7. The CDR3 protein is CASSLSVTGGTQYF. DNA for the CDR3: TGTGCCAGCAGCTTATCCGTTACGGGGGGGACCCAGTACTTC.

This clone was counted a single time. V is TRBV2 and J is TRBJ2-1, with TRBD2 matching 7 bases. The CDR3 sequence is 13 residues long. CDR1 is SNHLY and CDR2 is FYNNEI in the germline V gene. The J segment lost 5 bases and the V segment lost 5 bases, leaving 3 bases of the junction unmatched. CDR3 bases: TGTGCCAGCAGTTTTGCGGGGGACAATGAGCAGTTCTTC. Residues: CASSFAGDNEQFF. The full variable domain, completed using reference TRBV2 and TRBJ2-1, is EPEVTQTPSHQVTQMGQEVILRCVPISNHLYFYWYRQILGQKVEFLVSFYNNEISEKSEIFDDQFSVERPDGSNFTLKIRSTKLEDSAMYFCASSFAGDNEQFFGPGTRLTVL.

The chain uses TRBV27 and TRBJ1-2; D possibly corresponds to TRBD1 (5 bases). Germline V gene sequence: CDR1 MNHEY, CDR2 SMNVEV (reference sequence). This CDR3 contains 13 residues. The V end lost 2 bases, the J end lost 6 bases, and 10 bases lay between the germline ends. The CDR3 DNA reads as TGTGCCAGCAGTTTACGGGGGTTGGATGGCTACACCTTC. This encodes CASSLRGLDGYTF.

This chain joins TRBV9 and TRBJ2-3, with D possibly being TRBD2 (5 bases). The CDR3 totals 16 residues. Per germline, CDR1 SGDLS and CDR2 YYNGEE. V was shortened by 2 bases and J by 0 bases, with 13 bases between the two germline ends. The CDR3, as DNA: TGTGCCAGCAGCGTCATGGGGAGAACTAGCACAGATACGCAGTATTTT. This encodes CASSVMGRTSTDTQYF.

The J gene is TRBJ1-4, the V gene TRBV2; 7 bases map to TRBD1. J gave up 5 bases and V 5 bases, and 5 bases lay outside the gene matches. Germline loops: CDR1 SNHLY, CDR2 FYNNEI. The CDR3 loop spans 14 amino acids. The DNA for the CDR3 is TGTGCCAGCAGTCCGGGACAGAAGAATGAAAAACTGTTTTTT. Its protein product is CASSPGQKNEKLFF.

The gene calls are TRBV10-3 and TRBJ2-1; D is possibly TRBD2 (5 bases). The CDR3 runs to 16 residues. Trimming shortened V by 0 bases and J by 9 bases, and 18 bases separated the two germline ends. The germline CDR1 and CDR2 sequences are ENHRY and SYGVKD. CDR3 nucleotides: TGTGCCATCAGTGAGTCTACTCGGACTGGAGTCGGTGAGCAGTTCTTC. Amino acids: CAISESTRTGVGEQFF.

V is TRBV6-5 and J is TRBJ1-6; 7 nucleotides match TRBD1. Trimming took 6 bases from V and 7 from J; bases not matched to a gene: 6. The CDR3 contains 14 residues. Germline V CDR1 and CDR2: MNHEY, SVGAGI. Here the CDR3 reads CASRRQGRNSPLHF. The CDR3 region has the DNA TGTGCCAGCAGAAGACAGGGCAGAAATTCACCCCTCCACTTT.

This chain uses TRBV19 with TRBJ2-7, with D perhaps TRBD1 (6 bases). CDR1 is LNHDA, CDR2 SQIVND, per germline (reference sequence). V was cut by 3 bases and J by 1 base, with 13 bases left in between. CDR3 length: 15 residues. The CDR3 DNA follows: TGTGCCAGTAGTATGTCCCCACAGGGTTCCTACGAGCAGTACTTC. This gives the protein CASSMSPQGSYEQYF. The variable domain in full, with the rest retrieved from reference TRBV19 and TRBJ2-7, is DGGITQSPKYLFRKEGQNVTLSCEQNLNHDAMYWYRQDPGQGLRLIYYSQIVNDFQKGDIAEGYSVSREKKESFPLTVTSAQKNPTAFYLCASSMSPQGSYEQYFGPGTRLTVT.

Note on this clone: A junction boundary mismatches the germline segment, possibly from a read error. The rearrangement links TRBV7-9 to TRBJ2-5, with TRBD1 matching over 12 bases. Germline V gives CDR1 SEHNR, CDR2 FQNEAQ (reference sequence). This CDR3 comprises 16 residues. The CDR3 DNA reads TGCGCCAGCAGCCAAGATGGGACAGGGGGCGCAGAGACCCAGTACTTC. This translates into CASSQDGTGGAETQYF.

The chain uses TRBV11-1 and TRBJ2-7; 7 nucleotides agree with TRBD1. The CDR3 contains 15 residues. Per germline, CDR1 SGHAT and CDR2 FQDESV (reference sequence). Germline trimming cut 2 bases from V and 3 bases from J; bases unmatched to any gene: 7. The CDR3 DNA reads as TGTGCCAGCAGCTTATGGGACAGCAAGAACTACGAGCAGTACTTC. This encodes CASSLWDSKNYEQYF. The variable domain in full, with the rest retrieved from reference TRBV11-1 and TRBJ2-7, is EAEVAQSPRYKITEKSQAVAFWCDPISGHATLYWYRQILGQGPELLVQFQDESVVDDSQLPKDRFSAERLKGVDSTLKIQPAELGDSAMYLCASSLWDSKNYEQYFGPGTRLTVT.

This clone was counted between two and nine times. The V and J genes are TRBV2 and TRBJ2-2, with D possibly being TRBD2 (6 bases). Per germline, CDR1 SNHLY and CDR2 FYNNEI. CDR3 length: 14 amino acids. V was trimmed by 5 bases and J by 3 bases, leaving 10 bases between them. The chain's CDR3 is CASSPRRDTGELFF. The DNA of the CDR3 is TGTGCCAGCAGTCCCCGGAGGGACACCGGGGAGCTGTTTTTT. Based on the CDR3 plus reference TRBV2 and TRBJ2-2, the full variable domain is EPEVTQTPSHQVTQMGQEVILRCVPISNHLYFYWYRQILGQKVEFLVSFYNNEISEKSEIFDDQFSVERPDGSNFTLKIRSTKLEDSAMYFCASSPRRDTGELFFGEGSRLTVL.

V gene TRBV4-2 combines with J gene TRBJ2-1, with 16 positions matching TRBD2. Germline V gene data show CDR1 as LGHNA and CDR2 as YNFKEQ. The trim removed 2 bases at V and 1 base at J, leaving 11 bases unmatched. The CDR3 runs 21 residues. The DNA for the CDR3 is TGTGCCAGCAGCCAACTCGTACCGGGACTAGCGGGAGGGGGGTCCTACAATGAGCAGTTCTTC. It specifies CASSQLVPGLAGGGSYNEQFF.

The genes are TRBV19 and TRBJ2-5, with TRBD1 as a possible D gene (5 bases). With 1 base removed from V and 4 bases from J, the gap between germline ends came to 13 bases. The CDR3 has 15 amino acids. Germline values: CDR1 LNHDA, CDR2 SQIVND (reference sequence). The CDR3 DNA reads TGTGCCAGTAGTATAGCTGGGCAGGGTGGAGAGACCCAGTACTTC. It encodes CASSIAGQGGETQYF.

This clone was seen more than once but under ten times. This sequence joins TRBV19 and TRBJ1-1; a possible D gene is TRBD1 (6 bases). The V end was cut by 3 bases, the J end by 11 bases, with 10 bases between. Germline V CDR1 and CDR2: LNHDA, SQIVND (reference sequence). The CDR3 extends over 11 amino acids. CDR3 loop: CASSIAGEAFF. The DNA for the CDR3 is TGTGCCAGTAGTATTGCAGGGGAGGCTTTCTTT.

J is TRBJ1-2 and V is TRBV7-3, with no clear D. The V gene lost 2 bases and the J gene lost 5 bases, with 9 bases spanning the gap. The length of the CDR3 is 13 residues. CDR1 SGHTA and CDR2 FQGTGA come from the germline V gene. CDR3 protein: CASSLGAEYGYTF. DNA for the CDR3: TGTGCCAGCAGCTTAGGTGCTGAGTATGGCTACACCTTC.

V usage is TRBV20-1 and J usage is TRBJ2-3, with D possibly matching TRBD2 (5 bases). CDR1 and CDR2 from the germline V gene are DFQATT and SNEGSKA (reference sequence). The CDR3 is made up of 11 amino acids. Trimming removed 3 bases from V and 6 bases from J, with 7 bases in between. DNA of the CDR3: TGCAGTGCTAGGAGGGTCGATACGCAGTATTTT. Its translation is CSARRVDTQYF.